Described below is a single T cell receptor (beta chain) sequence and its context. The source of the sample is a study of shared clonotypes between healthy human individuals. Researchers divided each subset's genomic DNA evenly across several immunoSEQ plates. Bulk PBMC genomic DNA spanned ten immunoSEQ deep plates. Sequencing was performed with immunoSEQ multiplex PCR; in TCRdb, only in-frame clones are kept and a portion is missing. The sample includes some 500,000 clones, around 80% of them seen just once. CDR3 length: 12 residues. Germline V gene data show CDR1 as MNHNS and CDR2 as SASEGT. V lost 2 bases to trimming and J lost 7 bases, with 9 bases between them.

The chain is built from TRBV6-1 and TRBJ2-7; D is uncertain. The clonotype was recovered from a woman between 40 and 50 years old in good health. Some clones in this sample may be carry-over from other donors' samples. Material for sequencing was PBMCs. CDR3 nucleotide sequence: TGTGCCAGCAGTGAAATAGGTCGGGAGCAGTACTTC. Translation gives CASSEIGREQYF.